This T cell receptor beta chain appears in the sequencing data of a study of cytomegalovirus exposure and HLA in healthy donors. Trimming cost V 5 bases and J 0 bases; bases outside gene matches: 7. In germline, CDR1 is MDHEN, CDR2 SYDVKM. The CDR3 covers 16 residues. It was with 60 Vbeta and 13 Jbeta primers that the PCR ran. Clones were read by immunoSEQ multiplex PCR, and TCRdb kept only the in-frame ones, dropping some. The sample holds some 150,000 clones, about 75% seen once. The TCR sequence derives from a man aged 40-50 years in good health and CMV-seropositive. The sequenced sample consisted of PBMCs. The chain combines TRBV28 with TRBJ1-5; TRBD1 matches at 7 bases. CDR3 nucleotide sequence: TGTGCCAGCAGTCCGGGGGACAGTTATAGCAATCAGCCCCAGCATTTT. Its protein product is CASSPGDSYSNQPQHF.